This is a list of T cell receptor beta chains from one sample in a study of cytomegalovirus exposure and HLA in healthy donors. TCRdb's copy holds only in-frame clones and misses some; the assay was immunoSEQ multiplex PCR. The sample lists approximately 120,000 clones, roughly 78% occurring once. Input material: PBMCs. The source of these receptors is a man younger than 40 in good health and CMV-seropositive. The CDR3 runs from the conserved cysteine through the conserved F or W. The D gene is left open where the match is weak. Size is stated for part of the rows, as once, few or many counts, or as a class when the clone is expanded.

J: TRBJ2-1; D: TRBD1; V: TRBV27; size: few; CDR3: CASSNRQGGNEQFF; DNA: TGTGCCAGCAGTAACAGACAGGGGGGCAATGAGCAGTTCTTC
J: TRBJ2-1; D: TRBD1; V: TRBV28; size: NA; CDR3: CASSLLGRGLENEQFF; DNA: TGTGCCAGCAGTTTATTGGGCAGGGGGCTCGAGAATGAGCAGTTCTTC
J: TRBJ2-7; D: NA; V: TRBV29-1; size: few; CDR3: CSVEGGVRGLYEQYF; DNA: TGCAGCGTTGAGGGGGGGGTCAGGGGGCTCTACGAGCAGTACTTC
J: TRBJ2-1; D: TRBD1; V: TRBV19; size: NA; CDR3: CASSVTGGSYNEQFF; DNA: TGTGCCAGTAGTGTGACAGGGGGCTCCTACAATGAGCAGTTCTTC
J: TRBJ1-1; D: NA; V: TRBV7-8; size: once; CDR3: CASSYRGGVAFF; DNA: TGTGCCAGCAGCTATCGCGGGGGTGTAGCTTTCTTT
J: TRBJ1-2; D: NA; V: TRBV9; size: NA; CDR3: CASSVRDGNYGYTF; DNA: TGTGCCAGCAGCGTCAGGGATGGAAACTATGGCTACACCTTC
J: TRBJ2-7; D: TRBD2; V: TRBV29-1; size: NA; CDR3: CSAKTLPVGRAVYEQYF; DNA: TGCAGCGCCAAAACCCTGCCGGTCGGGAGGGCCGTGTACGAGCAGTACTTC
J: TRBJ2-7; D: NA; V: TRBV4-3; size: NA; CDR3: CASSSVVASFLGEQYF; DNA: TGCGCCAGCAGCTCCGTGGTAGCGAGCTTCTTAGGGGAGCAGTACTTC
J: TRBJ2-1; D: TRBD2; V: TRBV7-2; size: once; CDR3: CASCTTSGGGSEQFF; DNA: TGTGCCAGCTGCACGACTAGCGGGGGGGGGTCCGAGCAGTTCTTC
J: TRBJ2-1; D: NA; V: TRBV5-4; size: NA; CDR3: CASTAEVSLANEQFF; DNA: TGTGCCAGCACCGCAGAGGTCTCCTTGGCCAATGAGCAGTTCTTC
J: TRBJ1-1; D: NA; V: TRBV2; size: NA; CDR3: CASDDAGNKNTEAFF; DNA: TGTGCCAGCGATGACGCAGGGAATAAGAACACTGAAGCTTTCTTT
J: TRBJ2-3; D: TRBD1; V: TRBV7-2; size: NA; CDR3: CASSTTGQSTDTQYF; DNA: TGTGCCAGCAGCACCACGGGACAGTCCACAGATACGCAGTATTTT
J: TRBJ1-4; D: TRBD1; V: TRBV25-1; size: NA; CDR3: CASSEIRGQSTNEKLFF; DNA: TGTGCCAGCAGTGAAATAAGGGGGCAATCAACTAATGAAAAACTGTTTTTT
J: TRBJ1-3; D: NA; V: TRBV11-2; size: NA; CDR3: CASGAAGNTIYF; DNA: TGTGCCAGCGGGGCAGCTGGAAACACCATATATTTT
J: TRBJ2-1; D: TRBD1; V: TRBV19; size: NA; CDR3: CASSIGPGTGYNEQFF; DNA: TGTGCCAGTAGTATAGGCCCAGGGACAGGGTACAATGAGCAGTTCTTC
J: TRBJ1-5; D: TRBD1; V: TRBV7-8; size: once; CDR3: CASSPTGANQPQHF; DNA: TGTGCCAGCAGCCCGACAGGGGCCAATCAGCCCCAGCATTTT
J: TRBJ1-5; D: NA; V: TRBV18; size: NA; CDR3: CASSANQGDGQPQHF; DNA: TGTGCCAGCTCAGCAAACCAGGGTGACGGTCAGCCCCAGCATTTT
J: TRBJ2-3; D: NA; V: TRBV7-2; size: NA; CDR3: CASSLRGGSRDTQYF; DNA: TGTGCCAGCAGCTTAAGGGGGGGCTCCAGAGATACGCAGTATTTT
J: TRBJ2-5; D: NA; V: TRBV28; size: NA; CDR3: CASSPVLLGETQYF; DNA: TGTGCCAGCAGCCCCGTTCTGCTAGGAGAGACCCAGTACTTC
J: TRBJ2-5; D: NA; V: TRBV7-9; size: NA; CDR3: CASSLSRGLETQYF; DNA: TGTGCCAGCAGCTTATCAAGGGGTTTAGAGACCCAGTACTTC
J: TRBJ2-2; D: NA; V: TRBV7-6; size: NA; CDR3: CASSLGGGLYTGELFF; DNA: TGTGCCAGCAGCTTAGGGGGCGGATTGTACACCGGGGAGCTGTTTTTT
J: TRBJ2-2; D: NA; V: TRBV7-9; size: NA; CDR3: CASSLDAGGELFF; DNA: TGTGCCAGCAGCTTAGACGCGGGCGGGGAGCTGTTTTTT
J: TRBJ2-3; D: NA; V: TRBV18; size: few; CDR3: CASSPSPGSTDTQYF; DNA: TGTGCCAGCTCACCGTCGCCGGGATCCACAGATACGCAGTATTTT
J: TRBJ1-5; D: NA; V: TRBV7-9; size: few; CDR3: CASSPQGKPPQHF; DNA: TGTGCCAGCAGCCCGCAGGGTAAACCGCCCCAGCATTTT
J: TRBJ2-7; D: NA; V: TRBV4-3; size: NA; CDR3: CASSQDRVSRREQYF; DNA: TGCGCCAGCAGCCAAGATCGGGTTTCCCGGCGGGAGCAGTACTTC
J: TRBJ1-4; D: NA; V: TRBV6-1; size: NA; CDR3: CASSAGFLNRAFF; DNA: TGTGCCAGCAGTGCGGGATTCCTCAATAGGGCCTTTTTT
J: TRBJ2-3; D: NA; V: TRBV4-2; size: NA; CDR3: CASSQDYRTTTDTQYF; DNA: TGTGCCAGCAGCCAAGATTACCGCACTACCACAGATACGCAGTATTTT
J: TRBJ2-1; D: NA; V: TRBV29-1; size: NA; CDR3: CSVDPRRGPYNEQFF; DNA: TGCAGCGTCGACCCTAGGCGGGGGCCCTACAATGAGCAGTTCTTC
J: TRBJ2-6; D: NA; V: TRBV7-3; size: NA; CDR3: CASSWDWDGSGANVLTF; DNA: TGTGCCAGCAGCTGGGACTGGGATGGCTCTGGGGCCAACGTCCTGACTTTC
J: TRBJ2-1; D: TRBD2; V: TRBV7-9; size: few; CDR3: CASSSTRGSGRPWEQFF; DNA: TGTGCCAGCAGCTCCACTCGAGGGAGCGGGAGGCCGTGGGAGCAGTTCTTC